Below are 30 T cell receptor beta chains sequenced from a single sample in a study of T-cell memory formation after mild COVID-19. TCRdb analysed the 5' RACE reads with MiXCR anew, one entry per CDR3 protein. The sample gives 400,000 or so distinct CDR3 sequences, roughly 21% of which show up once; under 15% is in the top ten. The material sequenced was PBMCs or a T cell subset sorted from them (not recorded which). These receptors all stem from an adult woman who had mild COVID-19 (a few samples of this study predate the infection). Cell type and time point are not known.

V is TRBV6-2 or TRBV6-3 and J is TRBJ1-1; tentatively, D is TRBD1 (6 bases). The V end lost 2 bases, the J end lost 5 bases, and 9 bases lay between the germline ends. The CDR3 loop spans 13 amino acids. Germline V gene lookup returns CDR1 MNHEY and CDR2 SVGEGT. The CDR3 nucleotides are TGTGCCAGCAGTTACACAGGGAGGACTGAAGCTTTCTTT. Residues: CASSYTGRTEAFF.

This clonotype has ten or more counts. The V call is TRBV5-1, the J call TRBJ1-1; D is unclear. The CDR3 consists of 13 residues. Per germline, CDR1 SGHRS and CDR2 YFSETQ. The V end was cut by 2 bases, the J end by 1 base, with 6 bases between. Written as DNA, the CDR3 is TGCGCCAGCAGCTTTGACCAGAACACTGAAGCTTTCTTT. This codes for CASSFDQNTEAFF.

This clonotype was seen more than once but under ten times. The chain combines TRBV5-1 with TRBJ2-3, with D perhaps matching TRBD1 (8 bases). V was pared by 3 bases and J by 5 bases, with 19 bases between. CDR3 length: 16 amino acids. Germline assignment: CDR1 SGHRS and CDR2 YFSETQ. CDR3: CASSYRTGGVEDTQYF. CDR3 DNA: TGCGCCAGCAGCTACCGAACAGGGGGGGTAGAAGATACGCAGTATTTT.

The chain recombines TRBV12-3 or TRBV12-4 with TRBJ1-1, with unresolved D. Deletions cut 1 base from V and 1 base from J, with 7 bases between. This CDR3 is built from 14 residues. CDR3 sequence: CASSLGPTNTEAFF. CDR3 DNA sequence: TGTGCCAGCAGTTTAGGACCGACGAACACTGAAGCTTTCTTT.

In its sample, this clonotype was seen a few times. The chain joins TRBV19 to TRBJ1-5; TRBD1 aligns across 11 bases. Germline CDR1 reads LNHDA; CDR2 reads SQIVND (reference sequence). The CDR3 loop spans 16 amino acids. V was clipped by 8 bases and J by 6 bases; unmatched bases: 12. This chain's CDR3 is CASHFRDRGFGQPQHF. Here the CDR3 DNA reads TGTGCCAGTCATTTCCGGGACAGGGGGTTCGGTCAGCCCCAGCATTTT.

The CDR3 loop reads CASSLGTKELDTQYF. The CDR3 DNA reads TGTGCCAGCAGCCTAGGGACTAAAGAGTTAGATACGCAGTATTTT. This chain links TRBV7-3 with TRBJ2-3, with TRBD2 matching over 7 bases. The V gene's germline CDR1 is SGHTA and CDR2 FQGTGA. The length of the CDR3 is 15 residues. V dropped 5 bases and J dropped 5; count of bases not matched to a gene: 10.

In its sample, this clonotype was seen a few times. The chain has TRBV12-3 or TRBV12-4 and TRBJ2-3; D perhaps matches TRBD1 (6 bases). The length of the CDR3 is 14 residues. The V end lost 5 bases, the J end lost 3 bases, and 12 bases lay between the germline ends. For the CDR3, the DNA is TGTGCCAGCAGTCCTCACAGGGAAACAGATACGCAGTATTTT. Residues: CASSPHRETDTQYF.

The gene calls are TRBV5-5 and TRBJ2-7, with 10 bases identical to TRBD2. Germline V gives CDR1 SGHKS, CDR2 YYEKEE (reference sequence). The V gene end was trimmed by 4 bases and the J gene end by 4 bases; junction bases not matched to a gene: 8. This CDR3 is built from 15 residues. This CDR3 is CASSAGLAENYEQYF. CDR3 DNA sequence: TGTGCCAGCAGCGCTGGACTAGCGGAGAATTACGAGCAGTACTTC.

The CDR3 nucleotides read TGTGCCAGCAGCGTATATCCTTCCCCAGAGACCCAGTACTTC. Protein: CASSVYPSPETQYF. This rearrangement joins TRBV9 to TRBJ2-5, with unresolved D. V was cut by 1 base and J by 4 bases, with 11 bases left in between. The CDR3 is 14 residues long. Germline V CDR1 and CDR2: SGDLS, YYNGEE.

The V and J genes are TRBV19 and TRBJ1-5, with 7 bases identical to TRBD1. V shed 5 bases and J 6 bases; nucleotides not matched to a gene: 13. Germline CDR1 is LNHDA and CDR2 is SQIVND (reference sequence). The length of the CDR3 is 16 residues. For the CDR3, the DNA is TGTGCCAGTAGTCCCCTGACAGGGCTGATCGGTCAGCCCCAGCATTTT. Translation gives CASSPLTGLIGQPQHF.

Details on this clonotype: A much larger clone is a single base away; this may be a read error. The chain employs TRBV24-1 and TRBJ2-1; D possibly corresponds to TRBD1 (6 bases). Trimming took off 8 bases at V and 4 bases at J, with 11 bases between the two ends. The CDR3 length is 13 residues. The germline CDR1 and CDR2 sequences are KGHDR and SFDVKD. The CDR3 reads CATMGTTYNEQFF. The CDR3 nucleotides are TGTGCCACCATGGGGACAACTTACAATGAGCAGTTCTTC.

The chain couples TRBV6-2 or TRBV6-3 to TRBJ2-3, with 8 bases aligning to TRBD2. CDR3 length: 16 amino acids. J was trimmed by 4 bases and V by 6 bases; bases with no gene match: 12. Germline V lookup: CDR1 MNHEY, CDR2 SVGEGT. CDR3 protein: CASRKMGLEGADTQYF. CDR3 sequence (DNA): TGTGCCAGCAGAAAGATGGGACTAGAGGGAGCAGATACGCAGTATTTT.

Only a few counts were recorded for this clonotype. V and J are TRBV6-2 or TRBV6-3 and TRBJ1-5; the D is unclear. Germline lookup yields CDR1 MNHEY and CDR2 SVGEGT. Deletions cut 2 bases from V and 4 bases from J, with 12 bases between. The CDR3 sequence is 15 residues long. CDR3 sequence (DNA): TGTGCCAGCAGTTACGCAGGACTCGTTAATCAGCCCCAGCATTTT. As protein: CASSYAGLVNQPQHF.

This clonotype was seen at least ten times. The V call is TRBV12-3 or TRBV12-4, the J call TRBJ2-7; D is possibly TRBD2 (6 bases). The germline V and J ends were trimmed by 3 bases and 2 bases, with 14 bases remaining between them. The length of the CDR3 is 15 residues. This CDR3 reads CASSFRDSSTYEQYF. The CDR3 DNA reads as TGTGCCAGCAGTTTTCGGGACTCCTCAACCTACGAGCAGTACTTC.

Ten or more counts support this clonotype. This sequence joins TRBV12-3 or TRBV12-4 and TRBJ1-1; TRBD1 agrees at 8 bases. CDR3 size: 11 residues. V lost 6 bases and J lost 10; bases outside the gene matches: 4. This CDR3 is CASRSTGGAFF. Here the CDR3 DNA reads TGTGCCAGCAGAAGTACAGGGGGAGCTTTCTTT.

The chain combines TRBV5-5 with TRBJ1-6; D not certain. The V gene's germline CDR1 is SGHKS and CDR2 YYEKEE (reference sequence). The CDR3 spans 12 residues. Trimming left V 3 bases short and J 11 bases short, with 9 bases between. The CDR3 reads CASSSTGPPLHF. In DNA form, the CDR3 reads TGTGCCAGCAGCTCAACCGGGCCACCCCTCCACTTT.

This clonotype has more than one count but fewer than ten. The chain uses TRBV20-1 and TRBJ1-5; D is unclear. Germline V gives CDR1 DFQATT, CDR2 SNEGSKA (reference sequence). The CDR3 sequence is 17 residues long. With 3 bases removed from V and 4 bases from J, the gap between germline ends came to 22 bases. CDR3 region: CSARGPASGRANQPQHF. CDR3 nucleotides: TGCAGTGCTAGGGGCCCCGCCTCGGGCAGAGCTAATCAGCCCCAGCATTTT.

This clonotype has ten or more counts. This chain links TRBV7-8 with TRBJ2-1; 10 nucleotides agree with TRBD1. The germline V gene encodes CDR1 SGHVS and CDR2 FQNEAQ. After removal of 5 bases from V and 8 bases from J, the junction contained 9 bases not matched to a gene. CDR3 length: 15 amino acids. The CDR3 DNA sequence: TGTGCCAGCAGCAATCCGGGACAGGGGTTCGATGAGCAGTTCTTC. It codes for CASSNPGQGFDEQFF.

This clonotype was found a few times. CDR3 in DNA: TGCGCCAGCAGGGACGGGGTGGGCAATCAGCCCCAGCATTTT. Amino acids: CASRDGVGNQPQHF. The chain employs TRBV5-1 and TRBJ1-5; no clear D gene. The CDR3 is made up of 14 amino acids. In germline, CDR1 is SGHRS, CDR2 YFSETQ. V was clipped by 5 bases and J by 2 bases, with 11 bases between them.

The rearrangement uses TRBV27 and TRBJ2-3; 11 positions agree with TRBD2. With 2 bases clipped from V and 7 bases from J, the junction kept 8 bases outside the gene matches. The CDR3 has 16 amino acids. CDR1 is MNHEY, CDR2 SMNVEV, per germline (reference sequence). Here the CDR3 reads CASSLITSGSVNTQYF. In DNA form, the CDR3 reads TGTGCCAGCAGTTTAATTACTAGCGGGAGTGTTAATACGCAGTATTTT.

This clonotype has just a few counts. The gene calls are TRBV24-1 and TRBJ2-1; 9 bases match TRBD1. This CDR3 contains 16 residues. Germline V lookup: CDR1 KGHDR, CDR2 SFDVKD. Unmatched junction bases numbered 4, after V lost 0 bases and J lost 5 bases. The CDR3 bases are TGTGCCACCAGTGATTTGGGGACAGGGTTCGACAATGAGCAGTTCTTC. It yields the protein CATSDLGTGFDNEQFF.

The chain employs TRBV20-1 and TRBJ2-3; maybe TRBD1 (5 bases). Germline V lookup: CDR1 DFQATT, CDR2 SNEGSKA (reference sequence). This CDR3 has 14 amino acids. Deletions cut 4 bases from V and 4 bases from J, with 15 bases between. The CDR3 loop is CSATGSRAADTQYF. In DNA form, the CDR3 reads TGCAGTGCTACAGGTAGCAGGGCGGCAGATACGCAGTATTTT.

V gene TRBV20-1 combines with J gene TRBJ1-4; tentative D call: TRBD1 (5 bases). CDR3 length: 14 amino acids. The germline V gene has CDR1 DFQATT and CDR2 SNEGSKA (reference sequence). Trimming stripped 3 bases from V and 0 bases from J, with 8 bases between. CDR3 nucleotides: TGCAGTGCTAGGGCCAGGGCAACTAATGAAAAACTGTTTTTT. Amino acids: CSARARATNEKLFF.

In DNA, the CDR3 is TGTGCCAGCAGTGATCGGGACAGGGTCTTAGCCGAGCAGTACTTC. Residues: CASSDRDRVLAEQYF. The chain carries TRBV25-1 and TRBJ2-7; 9 bases fit TRBD1. The germline V gene encodes CDR1 MGHDK and CDR2 SYGVNS. The CDR3 spans 15 residues. The V segment lost 3 bases and the J segment 6 bases; nucleotides outside the gene matches: 9.

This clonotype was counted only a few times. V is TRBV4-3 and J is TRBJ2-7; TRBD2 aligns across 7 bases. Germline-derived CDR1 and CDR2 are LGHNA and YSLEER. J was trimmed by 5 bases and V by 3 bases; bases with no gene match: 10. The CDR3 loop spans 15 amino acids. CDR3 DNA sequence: TGCGCCAGCAGCCAGACGCTAGCGGCGGGGGACGAGCAGTACTTC. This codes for CASSQTLAAGDEQYF.

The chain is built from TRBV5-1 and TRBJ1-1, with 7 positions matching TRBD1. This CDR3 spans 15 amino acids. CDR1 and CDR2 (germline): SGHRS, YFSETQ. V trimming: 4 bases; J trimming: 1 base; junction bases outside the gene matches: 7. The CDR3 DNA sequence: TGCGCCAGCAGCCGCCGGGGGACAGAGAACACTGAAGCTTTCTTT. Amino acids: CASSRRGTENTEAFF.

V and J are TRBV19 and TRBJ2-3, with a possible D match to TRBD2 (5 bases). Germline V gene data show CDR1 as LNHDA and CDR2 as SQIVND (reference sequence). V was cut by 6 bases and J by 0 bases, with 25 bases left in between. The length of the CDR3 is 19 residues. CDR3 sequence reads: CASRRAGLAADQSTDTQYF. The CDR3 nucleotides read TGTGCCAGTAGGAGGGCTGGGCTAGCAGCAGACCAAAGCACAGATACGCAGTATTTT.

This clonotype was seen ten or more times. In DNA form, the CDR3 reads TGTGCCAGCAGTTTATCGGGTAGAGGGGCCTACGAGCAGTACTTC. This encodes CASSLSGRGAYEQYF. The V gene is TRBV12-3 or TRBV12-4, the J gene TRBJ2-7; D may be TRBD1 or TRBD2 (5 bases each). V lost 2 bases and J 2 bases, leaving 13 bases between the germline ends. This CDR3 comprises 15 residues.

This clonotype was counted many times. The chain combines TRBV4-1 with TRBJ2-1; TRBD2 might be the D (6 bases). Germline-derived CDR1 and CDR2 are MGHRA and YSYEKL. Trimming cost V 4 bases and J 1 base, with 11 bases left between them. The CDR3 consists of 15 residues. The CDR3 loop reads CASSRGTSSYNEQFF. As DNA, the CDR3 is TGCGCCAGCAGCCGCGGGACCTCATCCTACAATGAGCAGTTCTTC.

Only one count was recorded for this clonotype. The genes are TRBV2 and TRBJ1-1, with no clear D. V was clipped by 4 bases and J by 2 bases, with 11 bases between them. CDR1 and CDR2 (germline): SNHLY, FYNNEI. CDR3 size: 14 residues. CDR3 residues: CASSGAWGNTEAFF. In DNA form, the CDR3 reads TGTGCCAGCAGTGGAGCCTGGGGAAACACTGAAGCTTTCTTT.